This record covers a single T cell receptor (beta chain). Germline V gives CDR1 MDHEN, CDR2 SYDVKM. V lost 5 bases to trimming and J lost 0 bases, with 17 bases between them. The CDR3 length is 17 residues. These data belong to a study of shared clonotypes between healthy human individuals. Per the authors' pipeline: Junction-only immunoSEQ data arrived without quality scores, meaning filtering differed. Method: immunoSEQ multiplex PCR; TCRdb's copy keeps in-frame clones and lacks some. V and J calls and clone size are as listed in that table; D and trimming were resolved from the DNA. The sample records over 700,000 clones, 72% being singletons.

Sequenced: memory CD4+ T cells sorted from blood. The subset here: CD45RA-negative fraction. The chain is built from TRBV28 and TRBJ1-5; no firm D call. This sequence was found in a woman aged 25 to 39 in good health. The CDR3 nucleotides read TGTGCCAGCAGTCCCCCCATTGGTGGGAATAGCAATCAGCCCCAGCATTTT. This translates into CASSPPIGGNSNQPQHF.